The 5 T cell receptor beta chains reported below all come from one sample, sequenced in a study of blood T cells in healthy people across ages. A sample-barcoded 5' primer and a J-beta primer mix were used in a second PCR of about 6 to 11 cycles. TCRdb reprocessed the 5' RACE reads via MiXCR and lists one record per CDR3 protein. The sample records about 1.4 million distinct CDR3 sequences, around 59% being singletons. Sequenced material: blood. The origin of the receptors is a man between 18 and 29 years old in good health.

V and J are TRBV20-1 and TRBJ2-2; a weak D match, TRBD2 (6 bases). This CDR3 spans 13 amino acids. Germline-derived CDR1 and CDR2 are DFQATT and SNEGSKA (reference sequence). The V end was cut by 5 bases, the J end by 3 bases, with 10 bases between. This chain's CDR3 is CSAGGLDTGELFF. The DNA for the CDR3 is TGCAGTGCTGGGGGACTGGACACCGGGGAGCTGTTTTTT.

This clonotype came up a few times. The genes are TRBV6-2 or TRBV6-3 and TRBJ1-6; D unresolved. The germline gives CDR1 MNHEY, CDR2 SVGEGT. Deletions cut 2 bases from V and 0 bases from J, with 8 bases between. The CDR3 is 16 residues long. CDR3 nucleotides: TGTGCCAGCAGTTACGCGGAAGGCTCCTATAATTCACCCCTCCACTTT. Protein sequence: CASSYAEGSYNSPLHF.

This chain links TRBV7-8 with TRBJ2-7, with a weak D call TRBD2 (8 bases). Germline-derived CDR1 and CDR2 are SGHVS and FQNEAQ. This CDR3 is built from 16 residues. Deletions cut 5 bases from V and 2 bases from J, with 19 bases between. The CDR3 DNA sequence: TGTGCCAGCAGCCACCGCCACAGGGGACTAGCCTACGAGCAGTACTTC. It translates to CASSHRHRGLAYEQYF.

With respect to this clonotype: One end of the junction is discordant with germline, which a read error may explain. The rearrangement uses TRBV11-2 and TRBJ2-4; TRBD2 is a possible D gene (6 bases). The tail of the sequence fits TRBJ2-5 better, so the J call may be wrong. Looked up from germline, CDR1 is SGHAT and CDR2 is FQNNGV. The CDR3 loop spans 14 amino acids. This CDR3 reads CASSPGLYQGTQYF. The CDR3 nucleotides are TGTGCCAGCAGCCCGGGACTTTATCAAGGGACCCAGTACTTC.

The chain is built from TRBV2 and TRBJ2-7; TRBD2 agrees at 14 bases. Germline lookup yields CDR1 SNHLY and CDR2 FYNNEI. With 6 bases clipped from V and 5 bases from J, the junction kept 12 bases outside the gene matches. The CDR3 spans 17 residues. For the CDR3, the DNA is TGTGCCAGCAGCCTCCCCGGGACTAGCGGGAGCACCCACGAGCAGTACTTC. Translated, it gives CASSLPGTSGSTHEQYF.